Listed here are 31 T cell receptor beta chains from one sample, sequenced in a study of shared clonotypes between healthy human individuals. The repertoire was sequenced with immunoSEQ multiplex PCR; TCRdb's copy has only in-frame clones and lacks some. The data show approximately 2,300,000 clones, with about 90% seen just once and about 0.36% held by the top ten. The sample consisted of naive CD4+ T cells from PBMCs. This sample's subset: CD45RA+ positively selected. The receptors here all came from a man younger than 35 in good health. Some clones in this sample may be carry-over from other donors' samples.

The chain uses TRBV7-9 and TRBJ1-1; TRBD1 matches 11 bases. With V trimmed by 3 bases and J by 1 base, 7 bases remained unmatched. The CDR3 is made up of 17 amino acids. From germline, CDR1 is SEHNR and CDR2 FQNEAQ (reference sequence). This CDR3 is CASSLDRGRLQNTEAFF. In DNA form, the CDR3 reads TGTGCCAGCAGCTTGGACAGGGGGCGGCTTCAGAACACTGAAGCTTTCTTT.

This chain connects TRBV7-9 to TRBJ2-7; D is unclear. Trimming removed 5 bases from V and 3 bases from J, with 17 bases in between. The CDR3 has 15 residues. CDR1 is SEHNR, CDR2 FQNEAQ, per germline (reference sequence). CDR3 amino acids: CASSLLPFHSYEQYF. Here the CDR3 DNA reads TGTGCCAGCAGCCTCCTCCCCTTTCACAGCTACGAGCAGTACTTC.

The gene calls are TRBV5-8 and TRBJ1-5; tentatively, D is TRBD1 (5 bases). CDR3 length: 16 residues. Trimming shortened V by 4 bases and J by 3 bases, and 17 bases separated the two germline ends. Germline V gene lookup returns CDR1 SGHTS and CDR2 YDEGEE. This CDR3 reads CASSQRQLNPNQPQHF. CDR3 sequence (DNA): TGTGCCAGCAGCCAGAGACAGCTGAACCCCAATCAGCCCCAGCATTTT.

The rearrangement uses TRBV7-2 and TRBJ1-3; unclear D gene. The germline V gene encodes CDR1 SGHTA and CDR2 FQGNSA. This CDR3 comprises 15 residues. Between the trimmed V and J ends, which lost 1 base and 0 bases, there was a span of 7 bases. CDR3 protein: CASSLVQTSGNTIYF. CDR3 DNA sequence: TGTGCCAGCAGCTTAGTGCAGACCTCTGGAAACACCATATATTTT.

The chain uses TRBV7-2 and TRBJ2-5; no clear D gene. Germline V lookup: CDR1 SGHTA, CDR2 FQGNSA. This CDR3 has 15 amino acids. Trimming left V 1 base short and J 2 bases short, with 11 bases between. The CDR3 sequence: CASSLGSLGQETQYF. The DNA for the CDR3 is TGTGCCAGCAGCTTAGGTAGCTTAGGGCAAGAGACCCAGTACTTC. Drawing the rest from reference TRBV7-2 and TRBJ2-5, the complete variable domain is GAGVSQSPSNKVTEKGKDVELRCDPISGHTALYWYRQSLGQGLEFLIYFQGNSAPDKSGLPSDRFSAERTGGSVSTLTIQRTQQEDSAVYLCASSLGSLGQETQYFGPGTRLLVL.

The J gene is TRBJ2-7, the V gene TRBV7-3, with unresolved D. V lost 1 base and J 4 bases, leaving 8 bases between the germline ends. Per the germline V gene, CDR1 is SGHTA and CDR2 is FQGTGA. This CDR3 is built from 13 residues. CDR3 nucleotides: TGTGCCAGCAGCTTAAGAGCACAGTACGAGCAGTACTTC. The encoded protein is CASSLRAQYEQYF.

With regard to this clone: At the DNA level, this CDR3 is encoded by other sequences in the same sample as well. The rearrangement links TRBV7-3 to TRBJ2-1; TRBD2 matches 10 bases. This CDR3 is built from 15 residues. Trimming removed 6 bases from V and 7 bases from J; junction bases left unmatched: 9. Germline lookup yields CDR1 SGHTA and CDR2 FQGTGA. The CDR3 coding sequence is TGTGCCAGCAGTTCCCTAGCGGGAGAGGGGAATGAGCAGTTCTTC. Translating gives CASSSLAGEGNEQFF. The variable domain in full, with the rest retrieved from reference TRBV7-3 and TRBJ2-1, is GAGVSQTPSNKVTEKGKYVELRCDPISGHTALYWYRQSLGQGPEFLIYFQGTGAADDSGLPNDRFFAVRPEGSVSTLKIQRTERGDSAVYLCASSSLAGEGNEQFFGPGTRLTVL.

Details on this clone: The sample has other DNA sequences that encode this CDR3 too. This chain links TRBV9 with TRBJ1-1; possibly TRBD1 for D (5 bases). Germline V CDR1 and CDR2: SGDLS, YYNGEE. This CDR3 spans 14 amino acids. Trimming removed 0 bases at V and 5 bases at J, with 11 bases between. CDR3 DNA: TGTGCCAGCAGCGTAGGGAGGGGACGGACTGAAGCTTTCTTT. Protein: CASSVGRGRTEAFF.

This chain joins TRBV5-1 and TRBJ2-3; D may correspond to TRBD1 or TRBD2 (5 bases each). The CDR3 has 16 residues. In germline, CDR1 is SGHRS, CDR2 YFSETQ. With 3 bases removed from V and 6 bases from J, the gap between germline ends came to 20 bases. The CDR3 DNA reads as TGCGCCAGCAGCTCGGGACCAAGCATCTTCGTGGATACGCAGTATTTT. It is translated as CASSSGPSIFVDTQYF.

J is TRBJ1-1 and V is TRBV6-1; D is ambiguous. The CDR3 is made up of 13 amino acids. V gave up 2 bases and J gave up 7 bases, with 11 bases separating them. From germline, CDR1 is MNHNS and CDR2 SASEGT. CDR3 amino acids: CASSEHGESEAFF. The CDR3 region has the DNA TGTGCCAGCAGTGAACATGGGGAGAGTGAAGCTTTCTTT.

The chain combines TRBV6-5 with TRBJ2-3; TRBD1 matches at 10 bases. J gave up 4 bases and V 7 bases, and 8 bases lay outside the gene matches. This CDR3 spans 15 amino acids. Germline-derived CDR1 and CDR2 are MNHEY and SVGAGI. CDR3 nucleotides: TGTGCCAGCAAAAGACAGGGGGCGCTTCCAGATACGCAGTATTTT. Translated, it gives CASKRQGALPDTQYF.

The chain links TRBV6-1 to TRBJ2-7; D possibly corresponds to TRBD2 (6 bases). Germline CDR1 is MNHNS and CDR2 is SASEGT. V was clipped by 3 bases and J by 5 bases, with 20 bases between them. The CDR3 consists of 16 residues. The CDR3 DNA reads as TGTGCCAGCAGTGATCTAGCGCGGAGAGGTACCCACGAGCAGTACTTC. Translated, it gives CASSDLARRGTHEQYF.

This rearrangement joins TRBV6-1 to TRBJ2-5; 10 nucleotides match TRBD2. This CDR3 region has 13 residues. Germline V CDR1 and CDR2: MNHNS, SASEGT. V was pared by 8 bases and J by 3 bases, with 3 bases of the junction left unmatched. The DNA of the CDR3 is TGTGCCAGCCGCACTAGCGGGGAAGAGACCCAGTACTTC. Translation: CASRTSGEETQYF.

V usage is TRBV6-6 and J usage is TRBJ2-1, with 10 bases fitting TRBD2. The CDR3 covers 16 residues. Trimming removed 0 bases from V and 9 bases from J; junction bases left unmatched: 8. CDR1 and CDR2 (germline): MNHNY, SVGAGI (reference sequence). CDR3 protein: CASSYSASGSFLEQFF. The CDR3 DNA follows: TGTGCCAGCAGTTACTCCGCTAGCGGGAGTTTTCTTGAGCAGTTCTTC.

The chain has TRBV10-3 and TRBJ2-3; D unclear. V lost 2 bases, J lost 0 bases, and 6 bases lay in between. Germline-derived CDR1 and CDR2 are ENHRY and SYGVKD. This CDR3 region has 14 residues. The CDR3 DNA reads as TGTGCCATCAGTGAGGTGCTTAGCACAGATACGCAGTATTTT. This gives the protein CAISEVLSTDTQYF.

This clone was seen just once. V is TRBV15 and J is TRBJ2-3; 7 nucleotides match TRBD1. This CDR3 has 17 amino acids. V lost 3 bases to trimming and J lost 0 bases; unmatched junction nucleotides: 9. Germline CDR1 and CDR2: LNHNV and YYDKDF (reference sequence). As DNA, the CDR3 is TGTGCCACCAGCAGGGGGGACAGCGTTCCTAGCACAGATACGCAGTATTTT. This encodes CATSRGDSVPSTDTQYF.

J is TRBJ1-4 and V is TRBV7-2, with 8 bases matching TRBD1. CDR3 length: 15 amino acids. Germline V CDR1 and CDR2: SGHTA, FQGNSA. Losses at the gene ends were 5 bases for V and 8 bases for J; bases not matched to a gene: 10. CDR3 in amino acids: CASSPQTGVGEKLFF. DNA for the CDR3: TGTGCCAGCAGCCCCCAGACAGGGGTCGGGGAAAAACTGTTTTTT.

The genes are TRBV6-1 and TRBJ2-5; the D gene is possibly TRBD2 (7 bases). The germline V gene has CDR1 MNHNS and CDR2 SASEGT. The CDR3 spans 13 residues. V dropped 4 bases and J dropped 5 bases, with 11 bases sitting between them. The DNA for the CDR3 is TGTGCCAGCAGTGTGGAGGGGGGGGAGACCCAGTACTTC. Amino acid sequence: CASSVEGGETQYF.

This clone has a single count. This sequence joins TRBV9 and TRBJ1-2, with TRBD1 matching over 7 bases. Unmatched junction bases numbered 9, after V lost 3 bases and J lost 4 bases. Looked up from germline, CDR1 is SGDLS and CDR2 is YYNGEE. The CDR3 is 15 amino acids. CDR3 DNA: TGTGCCAGCAGCGCCCCCCCAGGGGGTTCCTATGGCTACACCTTC. This encodes CASSAPPGGSYGYTF. Drawing the rest from reference TRBV9 and TRBJ1-2, the complete variable domain is DSGVTQTPKHLITATGQRVTLRCSPRSGDLSVYWYQQSLDQGLQFLIQYYNGEERAKGNILERFSAQQFPDLHSELNLSSLELGDSALYFCASSAPPGGSYGYTFGSGTRLTVV.

The V gene is TRBV5-1, the J gene TRBJ1-3; unclear D gene. V was cut by 3 bases and J by 2 bases, with 9 bases left in between. The CDR3 runs to 14 residues. Germline V gene sequence: CDR1 SGHRS, CDR2 YFSETQ. DNA for the CDR3: TGCGCCAGCAGCTCTCCGGGTACTGGAAACACCATATATTTT. Amino acid sequence: CASSSPGTGNTIYF.

This rearrangement joins TRBV4-2 to TRBJ1-2, with TRBD1 matching over 8 bases. The CDR3 runs to 14 residues. The V gene's germline CDR1 is LGHNA and CDR2 YNFKEQ. With V trimmed by 1 base and J by 6 bases, 4 bases remained unmatched. The CDR3 region is CASSQGQGRNGYTF. The CDR3 nucleotides are TGTGCCAGCAGCCAAGGACAGGGGAGGAATGGCTACACCTTC.

This chain joins TRBV27 and TRBJ2-7; no clear D. Deletions cut 5 bases from V and 2 bases from J, with 13 bases between. Germline CDR1 and CDR2: MNHEY and SMNVEV (reference sequence). The CDR3 has 14 residues. Here the CDR3 reads CASSPKTRTYEQYF. The CDR3 coding sequence is TGTGCCAGCAGTCCGAAGACGAGGACCTACGAGCAGTACTTC.

V and J are TRBV28 and TRBJ1-5; no definite D call. This CDR3 has 15 amino acids. The germline gives CDR1 MDHEN, CDR2 SYDVKM. The germline V and J ends were trimmed by 2 bases and 3 bases, with 11 bases remaining between them. The CDR3 sequence: CASSLPLANNQPQHF. DNA of the CDR3: TGTGCCAGCAGTTTACCTCTAGCTAACAATCAGCCCCAGCATTTT.

The chain employs TRBV6-5 and TRBJ1-1; 8 positions match TRBD1. The germline V gene encodes CDR1 MNHEY and CDR2 SVGAGI. This CDR3 contains 14 residues. Unmatched junction bases numbered 4, after V lost 7 bases and J lost 0 bases. Here the CDR3 reads CASNAGQVNTEAFF. CDR3 nucleotides: TGTGCCAGCAACGCGGGACAGGTGAACACTGAAGCTTTCTTT.

J is TRBJ2-3 and V is TRBV7-9; 12 nucleotides agree with TRBD1. J gave up 4 bases and V 5 bases, and 4 bases lay outside the gene matches. This CDR3 region has 15 residues. Germline assignment: CDR1 SEHNR and CDR2 FQNEAQ (reference sequence). The CDR3: CASSPGTGGADTQYF. The CDR3, as DNA: TGTGCCAGCAGCCCCGGGACAGGGGGCGCAGATACGCAGTATTTT.

This clone was picked up a small number of times. V is TRBV15 and J is TRBJ1-1, with a possible D match to TRBD1 (5 bases). V shed 2 bases and J shed 4 bases, with 11 bases lying between them. CDR1 LNHNV and CDR2 YYDKDF come from the germline V gene (reference sequence). This CDR3 is built from 14 residues. The CDR3, as DNA: TGTGCCACCAGCAGAAATGCTGGGGGCACTGAAGCTTTCTTT. It is translated as CATSRNAGGTEAFF.

As to this clone: One end of the junction does not line up with germline, which may come from a read error. The chain couples TRBV7-2 to TRBJ2-1, with D perhaps assigned TRBD1 or TRBD2 (5 bases each). Germline V CDR1 and CDR2: SGHTA, FQGNSA. The CDR3 has 15 amino acids. CDR3 bases: TGTGCCAGCAGCCTAGCTCAGGGCGGGTACAATGAGCAGTTCTTC. This translates into CASSLAQGGYNEQFF.

This rearrangement joins TRBV13 to TRBJ2-1; TRBD2 might be the D (7 bases). Germline V gene sequence: CDR1 PRHDT, CDR2 FYEKMQ (reference sequence). V lost 2 bases and J lost 2, with 13 bases in between. CDR3 length: 16 residues. In nucleotides, the CDR3 is TGTGCCAGCAGCTTACGACGGGGGGCCACCTACAATGAGCAGTTCTTC. This gives the protein CASSLRRGATYNEQFF. The complete variable domain, with remaining parts taken from reference TRBV13 and TRBJ2-1, reads AAGVIQSPRHLIKEKRETATLKCYPIPRHDTVYWYQQGPGQDPQFLISFYEKMQSDKGSIPDRFSAQQFSDYHSELNMSSLELGDSALYFCASSLRRGATYNEQFFGPGTRLTVL.

This CDR3 reads CASGYNRGTQYF. The CDR3 nucleotides are TGTGCCAGCGGTTACAACAGGGGGACCCAGTACTTC. The chain carries TRBV25-1 and TRBJ2-5, with 7 bases that match TRBD1. V shed 8 bases, J shed 7 bases, and the junction held 7 bases outside the gene matches. This CDR3 is 12 amino acids long. The germline CDR1 and CDR2 sequences are MGHDK and SYGVNS. The full variable domain, completed using reference TRBV25-1 and TRBJ2-5, is EADIYQTPRYLVIGTGKKITLECSQTMGHDKMYWYQQDPGMELHLIHYSYGVNSTEKGDLSSESTVSRIRTEHFPLTLESARPSHTSQYLCASGYNRGTQYFGPGTRLLVL.

This chain links TRBV7-2 with TRBJ1-1, with D possibly being TRBD1 (5 bases). The V gene lost 5 bases and the J gene lost 5 bases, with 15 bases spanning the gap. This CDR3 contains 14 residues. Germline V gene data show CDR1 as SGHTA and CDR2 as FQGNSA. The CDR3 reads CASSQRGGGTEAFF. The CDR3 DNA sequence: TGTGCCAGCAGCCAGCGGGGGGGTGGGACTGAAGCTTTCTTT.

CDR3 amino acids: CASSRGYLTGELFF. CDR3 in DNA: TGTGCCAGCAGTAGGGGCTACTTAACCGGGGAGCTGTTTTTT. The V gene is TRBV28, the J gene TRBJ2-2; D possibly corresponds to TRBD1 (5 bases). Germline V gene lookup returns CDR1 MDHEN and CDR2 SYDVKM. V was cut by 5 bases and J by 5 bases, with 12 bases left in between. The CDR3 is 14 residues long.